These 18 T cell receptor beta chains were sequenced from one sample in a study of blood T cell repertoires in COVID-19. TCRdb's copy holds only in-frame clones and misses some; the assay was immunoSEQ multiplex PCR. In the table there are some 460,000 clones, approximately 86% of which are singletons. What was sequenced was PBMCs or T cells enriched from blood (not recorded which). These receptors originate from a woman aged 18-35 years who had recovered from COVID-19.

The chain joins TRBV3-1 (or the pseudogene TRBV3-2) to TRBJ2-6; no clear D gene. The V gene's germline CDR1 is LGHDT and CDR2 YNNKEL (reference sequence). CDR3 size: 15 residues. Between the trimmed V and J ends, which lost 2 bases and 0 bases, there was a span of 5 bases. CDR3 sequence reads: CASSQISSGANVLTF. For the CDR3, the DNA is TGTGCCAGCAGCCAAATCAGCTCTGGGGCCAACGTCCTGACTTTC.

This clone was recorded a few times. The gene calls are TRBV4-1 and TRBJ2-7; 7 nucleotides agree with TRBD2. CDR1 MGHRA and CDR2 YSYEKL come from the germline V gene. This CDR3 is built from 11 residues. CDR3 in DNA: TGCGCAGCGGGGAGTACCAACGAGCAGTACTTC. It codes for CAAGSTNEQYF.

The chain uses TRBV11-2 and TRBJ2-7; 8 bases fit TRBD1. The CDR3 loop spans 15 amino acids. J was trimmed by 0 bases and V by 6 bases; bases with no gene match: 7. CDR1 and CDR2 (germline): SGHAT, FQNNGV. The CDR3 protein is CASRYSTGVSYEQYF. DNA for the CDR3: TGTGCCAGCAGGTACTCGACAGGGGTCTCCTACGAGCAGTACTTC.

This clone is a singleton in its sample. The V gene is TRBV9, the J gene TRBJ1-3; the D gene is possibly TRBD1 (6 bases). This CDR3 has 20 residues. The V end was cut by 2 bases, the J end by 2 bases, with 26 bases between. CDR1 is SGDLS, CDR2 YYNGEE, per germline. The CDR3: CASSVHEGRGKLWAGNTIYF. The CDR3 DNA reads TGTGCCAGCAGCGTGCACGAGGGCAGGGGAAAATTATGGGCTGGAAACACCATATATTTT.

The CDR3 protein is CASSPKSSYVREEETQYF. DNA of the CDR3: TGTGCCAGCAGCCCCAAATCCTCCTATGTCCGGGAAGAGGAGACCCAGTACTTC. The rearrangement links TRBV11-2 to TRBJ2-5; tentatively, D is TRBD2 (5 bases). V lost 5 bases to trimming and J lost 5 bases, with 27 bases between them. The CDR3 length is 18 residues. The germline V gene encodes CDR1 SGHAT and CDR2 FQNNGV.

The V call is TRBV30, the J call TRBJ1-2, with 9 nucleotides matching TRBD1. The CDR3 sequence is 20 residues long. V shed 4 bases and J 0 bases; nucleotides not matched to a gene: 21. CDR1 GTSNPN and CDR2 SVGIG come from the germline V gene (reference sequence). CDR3 nucleotides: TGTGCCTGGACCTTTCCCCCTCGGGACAGGGTAACTTTAACTAACTATGGCTACACCTTC. Translation gives CAWTFPPRDRVTLTNYGYTF.

The chain combines TRBV21-1 with TRBJ1-2; TRBD1, the table's D call, lacks a check against the DNA. TRBV21-1 is a known pseudogene. This CDR3 comprises 17 residues. This chain's CDR3 is CASKATGDRGRWYGYTF. The CDR3 bases are TGTGCCAGCAAAGCAACCGGGGACAGGGGGCGTTGGTATGGCTACACCTTC.

V and J are TRBV5-6 and TRBJ1-1, with a weak D call TRBD1 (6 bases). CDR3 length: 15 residues. Germline V gene sequence: CDR1 SGHDT, CDR2 YYEEEE. The germline V and J ends were trimmed by 3 bases and 9 bases, with 21 bases remaining between them. CDR3 nucleotide sequence: TGTGCCAGCAGCTCATTCCCCCGGGACATTAATAAAGCTTTCTTT. This encodes CASSSFPRDINKAFF.

The chain recombines TRBV6-5 with TRBJ1-6; D possibly corresponds to TRBD1 (5 bases). The ends were cut back, 7 bases at V and 1 base at J, with 11 bases in the middle. The CDR3 is 15 amino acids. The germline CDR1 and CDR2 sequences are MNHEY and SVGAGI. CDR3 in amino acids: CASIQDTSYNSPLHF. As DNA, the CDR3 is TGTGCCAGCATCCAGGACACGTCCTATAATTCACCCCTCCACTTT.

The chain joins TRBV21-1 to TRBJ1-5. TRBV21-1 is marked as a pseudogene. This CDR3 is built from 11 residues. CDR3 in amino acids: CASSSLQPQHF. CDR3 DNA sequence: TGTGCCAGCAGCTCCCTACAGCCCCAGCATTTT.

This clone was counted only a few times. The CDR3 bases are TGTGCCAGCAGCTTAGAAGGGGTCGGGAGTTCACCCCTCCACTTT. Translation: CASSLEGVGSSPLHF. This sequence joins TRBV7-2 and TRBJ1-6, with D possibly matching TRBD1 (5 bases). Germline CDR1 reads SGHTA; CDR2 reads FQGNSA. The CDR3 is 15 amino acids. The V end lost 1 base, the J end lost 9 bases, and 13 bases lay between the germline ends.

The chain links TRBV2 to TRBJ1-2; D might be TRBD1 (5 bases). V was shortened by 5 bases and J by 6 bases, with 19 bases between the two germline ends. Germline CDR1 SNHLY, CDR2 FYNNEI. This CDR3 spans 15 amino acids. CDR3 amino acids: CASSLRDFPGNGYTF. CDR3 nucleotide sequence: TGTGCCAGCAGTCTCCGGGACTTCCCAGGGAATGGCTACACCTTC.

The CDR3: CASSPPPSGEFFYGYTF. CDR3 DNA: TGTGCCAGCAGCCCCCCTCCGAGCGGGGAATTCTTCTATGGCTACACCTTC. The gene calls are TRBV9 and TRBJ1-2, with D unresolved. The CDR3 consists of 17 residues. The germline V gene encodes CDR1 SGDLS and CDR2 YYNGEE. V was pared by 4 bases and J by 4 bases, with 23 bases between. Filled out from reference TRBV9 and TRBJ1-2, the complete variable domain reads DSGVTQTPKHLITATGQRVTLRCSPRSGDLSVYWYQQSLDQGLQFLIQYYNGEERAKGNILERFSAQQFPDLHSELNLSSLELGDSALYFCASSPPPSGEFFYGYTFGSGTRLTVV.

The chain is built from TRBV7-9 and TRBJ2-3; 9 bases map to TRBD2. The V segment lost 8 bases and the J segment 5 bases; nucleotides outside the gene matches: 8. CDR3 length: 14 amino acids. Germline V lookup: CDR1 SEHNR, CDR2 FQNEAQ (reference sequence). DNA of the CDR3: TGTGCCAGCTGGGGTAGCGGGGGTGGAGATACGCAGTATTTT. Amino acids: CASWGSGGGDTQYF.

This chain links TRBV28 with TRBJ1-1; D remains unclear. Trimming cost V 8 bases and J 0 bases, with 7 bases left between them. Looked up from germline, CDR1 is MDHEN and CDR2 is SYDVKM. There are 12 residues in the CDR3. CDR3 sequence reads: CASERMNTEAFF. CDR3 bases: TGTGCCAGCGAGAGGATGAACACTGAAGCTTTCTTT.

The J gene is TRBJ1-1, the V gene TRBV30; TRBD1 aligns across 7 bases. V dropped 2 bases and J dropped 1; count of bases not matched to a gene: 10. The CDR3 spans 16 residues. Germline assignment: CDR1 GTSNPN and CDR2 SVGIG (reference sequence). The CDR3 loop is CAWSSKPGQSNTEAFF. The DNA of the CDR3 is TGTGCCTGGAGTTCGAAGCCGGGACAGTCGAACACTGAAGCTTTCTTT.

This clone occurred once. The chain links TRBV6-5 to TRBJ1-1; TRBD1 matches at 7 bases. The CDR3 covers 15 residues. V trimming: 5 bases; J trimming: 2 bases; junction bases outside the gene matches: 8. Per germline, CDR1 MNHEY and CDR2 SVGAGI. The CDR3 loop reads CASSQQGSVNTEAFF. CDR3 in DNA: TGTGCCAGCAGTCAACAGGGGTCCGTCAACACTGAAGCTTTCTTT.

V gene TRBV6-5 combines with J gene TRBJ1-2, with D perhaps TRBD1 (5 bases). This CDR3 contains 15 residues. Trimming stripped 0 bases from V and 8 bases from J, with 16 bases between. CDR1 and CDR2 (germline): MNHEY, SVGAGI. CDR3 nucleotide sequence: TGTGCCAGCAGTTACTCGACCAGGGCACGTAGCGGCTACACCTTC. Protein product: CASSYSTRARSGYTF.